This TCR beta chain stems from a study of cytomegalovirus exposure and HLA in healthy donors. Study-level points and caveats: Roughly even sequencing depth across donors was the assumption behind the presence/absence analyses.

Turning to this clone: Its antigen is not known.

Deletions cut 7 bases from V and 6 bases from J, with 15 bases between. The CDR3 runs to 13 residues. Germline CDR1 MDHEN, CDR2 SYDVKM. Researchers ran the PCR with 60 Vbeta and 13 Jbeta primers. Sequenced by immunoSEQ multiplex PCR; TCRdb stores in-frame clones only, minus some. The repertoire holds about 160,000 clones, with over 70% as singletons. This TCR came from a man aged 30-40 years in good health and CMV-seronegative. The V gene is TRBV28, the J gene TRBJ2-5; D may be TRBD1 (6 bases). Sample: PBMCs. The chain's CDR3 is CASNPQGRQTQYF. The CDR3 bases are TGTGCCAGCAACCCCCAGGGGCGACAGACCCAGTACTTC.